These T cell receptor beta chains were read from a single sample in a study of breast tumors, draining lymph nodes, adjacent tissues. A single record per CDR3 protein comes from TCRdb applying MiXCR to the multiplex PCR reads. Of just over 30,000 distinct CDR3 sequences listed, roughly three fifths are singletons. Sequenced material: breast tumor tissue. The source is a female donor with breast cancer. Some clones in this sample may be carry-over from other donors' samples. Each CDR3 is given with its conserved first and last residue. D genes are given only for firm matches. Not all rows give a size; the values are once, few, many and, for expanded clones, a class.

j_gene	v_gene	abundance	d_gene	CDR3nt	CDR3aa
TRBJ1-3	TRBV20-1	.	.	TGCAGTGCTATCCCCTACAGGGTTGGAAACACCATATATTTT	CSAIPYRVGNTIYF
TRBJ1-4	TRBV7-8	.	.	TGTGCCAGCAGCTTAGCGGGGCGGGAAAAACTGTTTTTT	CASSLAGREKLFF
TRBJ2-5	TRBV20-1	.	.	TGCAGTGCCCCGGAAGAGACCCAGTACTTC	CSAPEETQYF
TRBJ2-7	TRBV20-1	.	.	TGCAGTGCTACCAAATACGAGCAGTACTTC	CSATKYEQYF
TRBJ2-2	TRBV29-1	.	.	TGCAGCGTTGAAGGCCAGGCCGGGGAGCTGTTTTTT	CSVEGQAGELFF
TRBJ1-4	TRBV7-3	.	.	TGTGCCAGCAGCTTCGCAAGGGCAGATGAAAAACTGTTTTTT	CASSFARADEKLFF
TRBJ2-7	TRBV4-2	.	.	TGTGCCAGCAGCCAAGATAAGGCAGACCAGTACTTC	CASSQDKADQYF
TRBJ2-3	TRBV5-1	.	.	TGCGCCAGCAGCCCGCCGGGGAGCGGGCCCTCGGGAGATACGCAGTATTTT	CASSPPGSGPSGDTQYF
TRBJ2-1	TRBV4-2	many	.	TGTGCCAGCAGCCAAGAGCGGGGAATGCAAAATGAGCAGTTCTTC	CASSQERGMQNEQFF
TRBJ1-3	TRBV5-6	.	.	TGTGCCAGCATCCGGGACGGATACTCTGGAAACACCATATATTTT	CASIRDGYSGNTIYF
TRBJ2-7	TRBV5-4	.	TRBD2	TGTGCCAGCAGGGCGGGGACTAAGGATTCCTACGAGCAGTACTTC	CASRAGTKDSYEQYF
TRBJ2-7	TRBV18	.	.	TGTGCCAGCTCACCACCCTTGGGTCTCATCCACGAGCAGTACTTC	CASSPPLGLIHEQYF
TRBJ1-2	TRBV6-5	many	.	TGTGCCAGCAGTTACGGGGGGGTTTCGCGTGGCTACACCTTC	CASSYGGVSRGYTF
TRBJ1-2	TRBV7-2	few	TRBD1	TGTGCCAGCAGCCCGGGGACAGTTTACTATGGCTACACCTTC	CASSPGTVYYGYTF
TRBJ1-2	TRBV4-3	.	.	TGCGCCAGCAGCCAAGGCCCTTTATCAAATGGCTACACCTTC	CASSQGPLSNGYTF
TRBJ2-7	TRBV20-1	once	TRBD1	TGCAGTGCTAGAAGAGGGACAGGCGGAGAGCAGTACTTC	CSARRGTGGEQYF
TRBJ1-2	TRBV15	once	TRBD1	TGTGCCACCAGCAGAGCCCGGGACAGCGGTTATGGCTACACCTTC	CATSRARDSGYGYTF
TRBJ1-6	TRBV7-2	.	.	TGTGCCAGCAGCTTACAGGAGAATTCACCCCTCCACTTT	CASSLQENSPLHF
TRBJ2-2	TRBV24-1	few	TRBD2	TGTGCCACCTTAGCGGGAAGGACCGGGGAGCTGTTTTTT	CATLAGRTGELFF
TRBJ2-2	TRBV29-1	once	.	TGCAGCGCTGAGGGGGATGGGGAGCTGTTTTTT	CSAEGDGELFF
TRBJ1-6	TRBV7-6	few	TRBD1	TGTGCCAGCAGCCGTGAAACGGGACAGAATTCACCCCTCCACTTT	CASSRETGQNSPLHF
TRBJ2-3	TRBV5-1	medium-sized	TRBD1	TGCGCCAGCAGCTCTGGACAGGGTAGCACAGATACGCAGTATTTT	CASSSGQGSTDTQYF
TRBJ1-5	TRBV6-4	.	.	TGTGCCAGCAGTTCTTCCCCAGGGAACAGGGTGAGTCAGCCCCAGCATTTT	CASSSSPGNRVSQPQHF
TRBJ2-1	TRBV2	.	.	TGTGCCAGCAGTGTCTTAAATGAGCAGTTCTTC	CASSVLNEQFF
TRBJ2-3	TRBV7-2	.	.	TGTGCCAGCAGCTTAGAAGGGGTCCGGGAAGCCACAGATACGCAGTATTTT	CASSLEGVREATDTQYF
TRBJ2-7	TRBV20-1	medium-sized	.	TGCAGTGGAACAGACTCTTACGAGCAGTACTTC	CSGTDSYEQYF
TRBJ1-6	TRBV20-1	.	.	TGCAGTGCTAGAGATCGTGACCGGACCGACTATAATTCACCCCTCCACTTT	CSARDRDRTDYNSPLHF
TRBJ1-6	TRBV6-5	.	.	TGTGCCAGCAGTTACTCGAACCGGGGCAATTCACCCCTCCACTTT	CASSYSNRGNSPLHF
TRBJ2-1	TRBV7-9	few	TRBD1	TGTGCCAGCAGCTTAACCAGGGACAGGGTACGGAATGAGCAGTTCTTC	CASSLTRDRVRNEQFF
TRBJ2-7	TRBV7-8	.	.	TGTGCCAGCAGCAAAGGTGGGGGGATAACCTACGAGCAGTACTTC	CASSKGGGITYEQYF
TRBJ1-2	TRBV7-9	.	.	TGTGCCAGCAGCTTAGTGGGAGAGGGTGGCTACACCTTC	CASSLVGEGGYTF
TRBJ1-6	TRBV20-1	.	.	TGCAGTGCTCCTGGGGCGAGGGCAGTTGCTTCACCCCTCCACTTT	CSAPGARAVASPLHF
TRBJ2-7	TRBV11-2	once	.	TGTGCCAGCAGCTTATGGGCAGGCTTAGGGCACGAGCAGTACTTC	CASSLWAGLGHEQYF
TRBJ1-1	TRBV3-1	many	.	TGTGCCAGCAGTTATGCCGGGGAAGCTTTCTTT	CASSYAGEAFF
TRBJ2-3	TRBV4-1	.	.	TGCGCCAGTAGCCAGGGGAGGGATACGCAGTATTTT	CASSQGRDTQYF
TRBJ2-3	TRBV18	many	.	TGTGCCAGCTCACCAGCAGGCCCAGATACGCAGTATTTT	CASSPAGPDTQYF
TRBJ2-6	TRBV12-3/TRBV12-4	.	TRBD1	TGTGCCAGCAGTTCCCGGGACAGGGTGTTAGGGGCCAACGTCCTGACTTTC	CASSSRDRVLGANVLTF